The sequence of this TCR beta chain was determined in a study of shared clonotypes between healthy human individuals. Turning to the study itself: Per donor, CD8 memory used one plate, CD8 naive used two, CD4 memory used three and CD4 naive used three.

General study findings and limits: Clonotypes shared by all four donors outscored non-shared clonotypes in generation probability. Among several donors, approximately 5% of naive CD4 clonotypes were found in common.

Assay: immunoSEQ multiplex PCR; the TCRdb copy retains only in-frame clones and omits some. The table lists around 2,000,000 clones, roughly 95% of them singletons. As for this clone: What it binds is unknown.

This CDR3 has 12 residues. CDR1 is LNHDA and CDR2 is SQIVND in the germline V gene (reference sequence). Deletions cut 6 bases from V and 2 bases from J, with 6 bases between. The chain links TRBV19 to TRBJ2-3; D unresolved. This sequence was found in a young man in good health. The sequencing sample was made of naive CD4+ T cells sorted from blood. As for subset: CD45RA+ positively selected. This chain's CDR3 is CASRGYTDTQYF. CDR3 in DNA: TGTGCCAGTAGGGGTTACACAGATACGCAGTATTTT.